This is a list of T cell receptor beta chains from one sample in a study of blood T cell repertoires in COVID-19. Sequencing was performed with immunoSEQ multiplex PCR; in TCRdb, only in-frame clones are kept and a portion is missing. The sample holds around 150,000 clones, under 90% seen once. The sample consisted of peripheral blood. The receptors stem from a human donor in a cohort sampled during active COVID-19. Each CDR3 is given with its conserved first and last residue. The D gene is left open where the match is weak. Some rows have no size entry. The others give once, few or many, or a class for an expanded clone.

CDR3 protein | CDR3 DNA | J gene | D gene | clone size | V gene
CASNGGRMEKLFF | TGTGCCAGCAACGGGGGGAGAATGGAAAAACTGTTTTTT | TRBJ1-4 | - | once | TRBV28
CASSEAGGGAYEQYF | TGCGCCAGCAGCGAGGCGGGCGGGGGGGCCTACGAGCAGTACTTC | TRBJ2-7 | TRBD2 | once | TRBV5-1
CASSLTGGLGEKLFF | TGTGCCAGCAGCCTTACAGGGGGCCTGGGTGAAAAACTGTTTTTT | TRBJ1-4 | TRBD1 | - | TRBV11-1
CASSQGLAGSYEQFF | TGCGCCAGCAGCCAGGGACTAGCGGGGAGTTATGAGCAGTTCTTC | TRBJ2-1 | TRBD2 | once | TRBV4-3
CASSQGSEVEQYF | TGTGCCAGCAGCCAAGGATCAGAGGTCGAGCAGTACTTC | TRBJ2-7 | - | - | TRBV11-2
CASRVSVLYEQYF | TGTGCCAGCAGGGTGTCAGTTTTGTACGAGCAGTACTTC | TRBJ2-7 | - | few | TRBV2
CANSPDRGTLGTDTQYF | TGTGCCAACAGCCCGGACAGGGGGACCTTGGGCACAGATACGCAGTATTTT | TRBJ2-3 | TRBD1 | - | TRBV7-8
CASSPDRQETQYF | TGCGCCAGCAGCCCGGACAGGCAAGAGACCCAGTACTTC | TRBJ2-5 | TRBD1 | - | TRBV5-1
CASSRMQGNEQFF | TGTGCCAGCAGCAGAATGCAGGGAAATGAGCAGTTCTTC | TRBJ2-1 | - | - | TRBV7-2
CAGGSSVDTQYF | TGTGCCGGGGGCTCTTCCGTCGATACGCAGTATTTT | TRBJ2-3 | - | - | TRBV25-1
CASSTQGLDSPLHF | TGTGCCAGCTCAACACAGGGACTGGATTCACCCCTCCACTTT | TRBJ1-6 | - | once | TRBV18